Listed here are 13 T cell receptor beta chains from one sample, sequenced in a study of sequential checkpoint blockade in melanoma. Measured with immunoSEQ multiplex PCR; TCRdb has only the in-frame clones, and not every one. The sample shows some 22,000 clones, 65% to 85% of them seen only once. Treatment in this sample: randomized to nivolumab then ipilimumab (arm A) or the reverse (arm B). The sequencing here drew on CD8+ T cells sorted from blood (inferred from file names), taken from a patient given nivolumab and ipilimumab in sequence. These receptors originate from a human donor with melanoma.

The V and J genes are TRBV27 and TRBJ2-1, with TRBD2 as a possible D gene (6 bases). The germline V gene encodes CDR1 MNHEY and CDR2 SMNVEV (reference sequence). The CDR3 is 15 amino acids. V shed 6 bases and J shed 4 bases, with 16 bases lying between them. Here the CDR3 DNA reads TGTGCCAGCAGCTTCGGGAGTTCCGATTACAATGAGCAGTTCTTC. This translates into CASSFGSSDYNEQFF.

The chain is built from TRBV7-8 and TRBJ2-1; D is unclear. Germline V lookup: CDR1 SGHVS, CDR2 FQNEAQ. V lost 6 bases to trimming and J lost 6 bases, with 18 bases between them. CDR3 length: 15 amino acids. This CDR3 reads CASRFLLGLGNEQFF. CDR3 coding DNA: TGTGCCAGCAGATTTCTATTGGGTCTAGGCAATGAGCAGTTCTTC.

This clone was counted a few times. The chain couples TRBV10-1 to TRBJ2-7; TRBD2 is a possible D gene (5 bases). There are 15 residues in the CDR3. Germline-derived CDR1 and CDR2 are WNHNN and SYGVQD (reference sequence). V was clipped by 0 bases and J by 5 bases, with 14 bases between them. The CDR3 DNA is TGCGCCAGCAGTGAGTCAGGAGGACCTGGCGACGAGCAGTACTTC. It specifies CASSESGGPGDEQYF.

This sequence joins TRBV7-8 and TRBJ1-2, with D tentatively TRBD1 (5 bases). Germline V CDR1 and CDR2: SGHVS, FQNEAQ. The CDR3 runs to 15 residues. Trimming left V 5 bases short and J 3 bases short, with 16 bases between. The CDR3 spells CASSPQGGLDYGYTF. Here the CDR3 DNA reads TGTGCCAGCAGCCCTCAGGGTGGTTTAGACTATGGCTACACCTTC.

The chain carries TRBV5-1 and TRBJ2-4; the D is unclear. V dropped 6 bases and J dropped 2 bases, with 15 bases sitting between them. CDR1 SGHRS and CDR2 YFSETQ come from the germline V gene. This CDR3 is 15 amino acids long. The CDR3 nucleotides read TGCGCCAGCATGTCCTACCCTCGATCCAAAAACATTCAGTACTTC. This encodes CASMSYPRSKNIQYF.

J is TRBJ2-5 and V is TRBV5-1; D might be TRBD2 (7 bases). CDR3 size: 15 residues. V lost 2 bases to trimming and J lost 5 bases, with 16 bases between them. Germline loops: CDR1 SGHRS, CDR2 YFSETQ. This CDR3 reads CASSLFGGGLETQYF. The CDR3 DNA sequence: TGCGCCAGCAGCTTATTTGGGGGGGGCTTGGAGACCCAGTACTTC.

Here the CDR3 DNA reads TGTGCCAGCAACCCGGGGTTCCTATCTGAAGCTTTCTTT. Its protein product is CASNPGFLSEAFF. The chain employs TRBV7-9 and TRBJ1-1; D is unresolved. Germline CDR1 reads SEHNR; CDR2 reads FQNEAQ (reference sequence). The ends were cut back, 7 bases at V and 6 bases at J, with 15 bases in the middle. The CDR3 length is 13 residues. The variable domain in full, with the rest retrieved from reference TRBV7-9 and TRBJ1-1, is DTGVSQNPRHKITKRGQNVTFRCDPISEHNRLYWYRQTLGQGPEFLTYFQNEAQLEKSRLLSDRFSAERPKGSFSTLEIQRTEQGDSAMYLCASNPGFLSEAFFGQGTRLTVV.

V usage is TRBV30 and J usage is TRBJ1-4; 10 bases match TRBD1. Trimming cost V 5 bases and J 5 bases; bases outside gene matches: 11. Germline-derived CDR1 and CDR2 are GTSNPN and SVGIG (reference sequence). The CDR3 has 16 residues. For the CDR3, the DNA is TGTGCCTGGCTCGGGACAGGGGCGGAATTAAATGAAAAACTGTTTTTT. Translated, it gives CAWLGTGAELNEKLFF.

This clone rates as medium-sized. This chain uses TRBV4-3 with TRBJ2-3, with 9 bases aligning to TRBD1. The CDR3 spans 17 residues. J gave up 2 bases and V 0 bases, and 6 bases lay outside the gene matches. The germline V gene encodes CDR1 LGHNA and CDR2 YSLEER. In nucleotides, the CDR3 is TGCGCCAGCAGCCAAGATGATCGGACAGGGGCCACAGATACGCAGTATTTT. Its translation: CASSQDDRTGATDTQYF.

With respect to this clone: One end of the junction is discordant with germline, which a read error may explain. The rearrangement uses TRBV5-4 and TRBJ1-5; D gene unclear. CDR3 length: 15 residues. Germline CDR1 and CDR2: SGHNT and YYREEE (reference sequence). The DNA for the CDR3 is TGCGCCAGCAGCCAAGATTGGTTGGGCCATCAGCCCCAGCATTTT. Translating gives CASSQDWLGHQPQHF.

In its sample, this clone was seen once. This chain connects TRBV7-9 to TRBJ2-7; possible D gene TRBD1, 5 bases. V lost 1 base and J 2 bases, leaving 9 bases between the germline ends. The germline V gene encodes CDR1 SEHNR and CDR2 FQNEAQ (reference sequence). The CDR3 runs 14 residues. The CDR3 region has the DNA TGTGCCAGCAGCTTAGTACAGGTCCCCTACGAGCAGTACTTC. Translated, it gives CASSLVQVPYEQYF. Full variable domain (outside the CDR3, taken from reference TRBV7-9 and TRBJ2-7): DTGVSQNPRHKITKRGQNVTFRCDPISEHNRLYWYRQTLGQGPEFLTYFQNEAQLEKSRLLSDRFSAERPKGSFSTLEIQRTEQGDSAMYLCASSLVQVPYEQYFGPGTRLTVT.

The chain links TRBV28 to TRBJ2-3; 10 positions match TRBD1. CDR1 MDHEN and CDR2 SYDVKM come from the germline V gene. CDR3 length: 16 residues. V was pared by 9 bases and J by 6 bases, with 15 bases of the junction left unmatched. Here the CDR3 DNA reads TGTGCCAGTGCATATGCGGACAGGGGGGCTAGGGATACGCAGTATTTT. Its translation: CASAYADRGARDTQYF.

The chain uses TRBV19 and TRBJ1-5; the D gene is possibly TRBD1 (6 bases). CDR3 length equals 14 residues. Germline V gene sequence: CDR1 LNHDA, CDR2 SQIVND (reference sequence). Deletions cut 3 bases from V and 4 bases from J, with 10 bases between. CDR3 in amino acids: CASSIAGANQPQHF. CDR3 sequence (DNA): TGTGCCAGTAGTATTGCGGGGGCTAATCAGCCCCAGCATTTT.